The entry below describes one T cell receptor beta chain. What it binds is not known. This specimen belongs to a study of cytomegalovirus exposure and HLA in healthy donors. Study summary: Genotyping of roughly 400 donors showed that about 83% belonged to the Caucasian-associated ancestry cluster. Study-level results: In a later analysis, a genetic analysis reported fewer productive-TCR N-insertions in an Asian-associated ancestry cluster than the cohort average. Later analysis found that TCR beta chains associated with HLA were more clonally expanded than other, equally common chains. Associated with cytomegalovirus, according to the listing, were some 150 TCR beta chains.

The PCR contained 60 Vbeta and 13 Jbeta primers. Sequencing was performed with immunoSEQ multiplex PCR; in TCRdb, only in-frame clones are kept and a portion is missing. This sample has some 120,000 clones, with 75% to 90% found just once. The length of the CDR3 is 15 residues. After removal of 2 bases from V and 1 base from J, the junction contained 1 base not matched to a gene. Germline CDR1 MGHDK, CDR2 SYGVNS. The chain is built from TRBV25-1 and TRBJ2-2; TRBD2 matches at 7 bases. The clonotype originates from a man in his thirties or forties in good health and CMV-seronegative. Sequencing was carried out using PBMCs. The chain's CDR3 is CASSEGGGNTGELFF. The DNA of the CDR3 is TGTGCCAGCAGTGAAGGCGGGGGGAACACCGGGGAGCTGTTTTTT. Full variable domain (outside the CDR3, taken from reference TRBV25-1 and TRBJ2-2): EADIYQTPRYLVIGTGKKITLECSQTMGHDKMYWYQQDPGMELHLIHYSYGVNSTEKGDLSSESTVSRIRTEHFPLTLESARPSHTSQYLCASSEGGGNTGELFFGEGSRLTVL.